The rows below give T cell receptor beta chains drawn from one sample of a study of vaccination effects on CD4 cells after COVID-19. The repertoire was sequenced with immunoSEQ multiplex PCR; TCRdb's copy has only in-frame clones and lacks some. The table shows tens of thousands of clones, with around 67% occurring only once. Their cognate antigens are unknown. The sequenced sample was CD4+ T cells from PBMCs cultured without peptide, obtained after COVID-19 vaccination. Every receptor here comes from a human donor who received a COVID-19 vaccine. CDR3s include the opening cysteine and the closing phenylalanine or tryptophan. Each record gives: clone size, J gene, D gene, V gene, CDR3 DNA, CDR3 protein. A D gene is named only where the DNA matches it firmly. The size of a clone is reported for some rows only, either as once, few or many, or as a class for expanded clones.

clone_size: NA
j_call: TRBJ1-5
d_call: NA
v_call: TRBV19
cdr3_nt: TGTGCCAGTAGTATAGATCGCGGGAATCAGCCCCAGCATTTT
cdr3_aa: CASSIDRGNQPQHF

clone_size: NA
j_call: TRBJ2-1
d_call: NA
v_call: TRBV9
cdr3_nt: TGTGCCAGCAGCGTTTATCCGAACTCCTACAATGAGCAGTTCTTC
cdr3_aa: CASSVYPNSYNEQFF

clone_size: NA
j_call: TRBJ1-3
d_call: TRBD1
v_call: TRBV7-2
cdr3_nt: TGTGCCAGCAGCTTAAGGACGGGGACAGGGGATGGAAACACCATATATTTT
cdr3_aa: CASSLRTGTGDGNTIYF

clone_size: once
j_call: TRBJ1-1
d_call: NA
v_call: TRBV5-1
cdr3_nt: TGCGCCAGCAGCTTGGCAGGGGCGGGAGCTGAAGCTTTCTTT
cdr3_aa: CASSLAGAGAEAFF

clone_size: NA
j_call: TRBJ2-5
d_call: NA
v_call: TRBV24-1
cdr3_nt: TGTGCCACCAGTGATTTGGACGGGGGCGGGGAGACCCAGTACTTC
cdr3_aa: CATSDLDGGGETQYF

clone_size: NA
j_call: TRBJ2-2
d_call: NA
v_call: TRBV2
cdr3_nt: TGTGCCAGCAGTGAAATGGGGTACATAAACACCGGGGAGCTGTTTTTT
cdr3_aa: CASSEMGYINTGELFF

clone_size: NA
j_call: TRBJ1-6
d_call: NA
v_call: TRBV6-2/TRBV6-3
cdr3_nt: TGTGCCAGCAGTTCCGTTGGGCAGTATAATTCACCCCTCCACTTT
cdr3_aa: CASSSVGQYNSPLHF

clone_size: NA
j_call: TRBJ1-1
d_call: NA
v_call: TRBV14
cdr3_nt: TGTGCCAGCAGCCAAGATGGAGACATCATGAACACTGAAGCTTTCTTT
cdr3_aa: CASSQDGDIMNTEAFF

clone_size: few
j_call: TRBJ1-1
d_call: TRBD1
v_call: TRBV5-4
cdr3_nt: TGTGCCAGCAGCTTTAACAGGGGGACTGAAGCTTTCTTT
cdr3_aa: CASSFNRGTEAFF

clone_size: few
j_call: TRBJ1-1
d_call: NA
v_call: TRBV6-5
cdr3_nt: TGTGCCAGCAAGTCCCCCGTTAGGTTAAGTGGAGCTTTCTTT
cdr3_aa: CASKSPVRLSGAFF

clone_size: NA
j_call: TRBJ2-1
d_call: NA
v_call: TRBV7-8
cdr3_nt: TGTGCCAGCAGCTTCAACCCCCTACGGGGGCAAAACAATGAGCAGTTCTTC
cdr3_aa: CASSFNPLRGQNNEQFF

clone_size: NA
j_call: TRBJ2-6
d_call: NA
v_call: TRBV6-5
cdr3_nt: TGTGCCAGCAGTTACGACCTGGCTGGGGCCAACGTCCTGACTTTC
cdr3_aa: CASSYDLAGANVLTF

clone_size: NA
j_call: TRBJ2-5
d_call: NA
v_call: TRBV18
cdr3_nt: TGTGCCAGCTCACCTCAACAGGGAGCAGAGACCCAGTACTTC
cdr3_aa: CASSPQQGAETQYF

clone_size: NA
j_call: TRBJ1-4
d_call: NA
v_call: TRBV28
cdr3_nt: TGTGCCAGCAGCCCTTTAGGGGTACGGGGGAGAGAAAAACTGTTTTTT
cdr3_aa: CASSPLGVRGREKLFF

clone_size: NA
j_call: TRBJ1-2
d_call: TRBD1
v_call: TRBV28
cdr3_nt: TGTGCCAGCAGTTTAATAGACAGGGTCTACTATGGCTACACCTTC
cdr3_aa: CASSLIDRVYYGYTF

clone_size: NA
j_call: TRBJ1-1
d_call: NA
v_call: TRBV9
cdr3_nt: TGTGCCACCGAACGTATACAGGGACCCACTGAAGCTTTCTTT
cdr3_aa: CATERIQGPTEAFF

clone_size: NA
j_call: TRBJ2-5
d_call: NA
v_call: TRBV5-1
cdr3_nt: TGCGCCAGCAGCTTGGGGGCTGAGACCCAGTACTTC
cdr3_aa: CASSLGAETQYF

clone_size: once
j_call: TRBJ1-4
d_call: NA
v_call: TRBV27
cdr3_nt: TGTGCCAGCACGACAGCAACTAATGAAAAACTGTTTTTT
cdr3_aa: CASTTATNEKLFF

clone_size: NA
j_call: TRBJ1-4
d_call: NA
v_call: TRBV3-1/TRBV3-2
cdr3_nt: TGTGCCAGCAGCCAAGGGGTAGAAATGGGAACTAATGAAAAACTGTTTTTT
cdr3_aa: CASSQGVEMGTNEKLFF

clone_size: NA
j_call: TRBJ2-5
d_call: TRBD1
v_call: TRBV10-1
cdr3_nt: TGCGCCAGCAGTGAGTCGGGACAGGGGGCGCGGGAGACCCAGTACTTC
cdr3_aa: CASSESGQGARETQYF

clone_size: NA
j_call: TRBJ1-2
d_call: NA
v_call: TRBV9
cdr3_nt: TGTGCCAGCAGCGTAGATCACGGCGGGGATGGCTACACCTTC
cdr3_aa: CASSVDHGGDGYTF

clone_size: NA
j_call: TRBJ2-2
d_call: TRBD1
v_call: TRBV9
cdr3_nt: TGTGCCAGCAGCTTTGACAGGGGAATGAACACCGGGGAGCTGTTTTTT
cdr3_aa: CASSFDRGMNTGELFF